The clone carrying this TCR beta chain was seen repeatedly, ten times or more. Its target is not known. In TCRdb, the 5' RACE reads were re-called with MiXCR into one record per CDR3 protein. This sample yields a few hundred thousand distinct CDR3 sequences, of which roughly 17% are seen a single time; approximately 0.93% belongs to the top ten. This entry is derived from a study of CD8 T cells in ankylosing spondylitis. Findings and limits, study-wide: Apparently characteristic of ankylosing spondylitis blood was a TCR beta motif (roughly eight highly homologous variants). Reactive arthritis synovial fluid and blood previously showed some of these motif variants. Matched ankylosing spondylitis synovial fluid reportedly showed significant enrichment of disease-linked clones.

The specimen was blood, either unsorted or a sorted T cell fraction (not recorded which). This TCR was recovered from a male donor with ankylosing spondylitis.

CDR3 DNA: TGCGCCAGCAGCTTGGAGTCTGGGGCCAACGTCCTGACTTTC. Its protein is CASSLESGANVLTF. The rearrangement joins TRBV5-1 to TRBJ2-6; no clear D. Germline V lookup: CDR1 SGHRS, CDR2 YFSETQ. The CDR3 spans 14 residues. V was pared by 0 bases and J by 1 base, with 2 bases between.